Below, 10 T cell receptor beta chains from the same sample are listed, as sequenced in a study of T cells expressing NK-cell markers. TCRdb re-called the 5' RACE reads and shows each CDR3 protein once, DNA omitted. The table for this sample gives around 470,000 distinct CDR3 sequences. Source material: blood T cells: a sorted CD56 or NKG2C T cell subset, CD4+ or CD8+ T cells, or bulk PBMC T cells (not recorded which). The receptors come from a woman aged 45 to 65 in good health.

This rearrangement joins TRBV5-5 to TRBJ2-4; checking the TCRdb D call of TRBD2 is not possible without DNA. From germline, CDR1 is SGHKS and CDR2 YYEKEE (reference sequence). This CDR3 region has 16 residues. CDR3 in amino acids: CASSFFLVGGENIQYF. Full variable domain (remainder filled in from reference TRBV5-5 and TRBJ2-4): DAGVTQSPTHLIKTRGQQVTLRCSPISGHKSVSWYQQVLGQGPQFIFQYYEKEERGRGNFPDRFSARQFPNYSSELNVNALLLGDSALYLCASSFFLVGGENIQYFGAGTRLSVL.

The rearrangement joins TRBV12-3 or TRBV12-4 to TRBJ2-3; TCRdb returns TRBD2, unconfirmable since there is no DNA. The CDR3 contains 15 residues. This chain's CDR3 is CASSPGTRLWDTQYF.

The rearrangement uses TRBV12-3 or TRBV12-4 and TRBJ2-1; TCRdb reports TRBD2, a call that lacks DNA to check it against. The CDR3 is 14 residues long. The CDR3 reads CASSPRGLDNEQFF.

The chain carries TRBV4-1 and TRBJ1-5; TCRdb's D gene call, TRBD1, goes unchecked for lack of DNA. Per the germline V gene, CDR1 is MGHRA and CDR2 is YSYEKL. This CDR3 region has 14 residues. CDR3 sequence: CASSRMGGDQPQHF.

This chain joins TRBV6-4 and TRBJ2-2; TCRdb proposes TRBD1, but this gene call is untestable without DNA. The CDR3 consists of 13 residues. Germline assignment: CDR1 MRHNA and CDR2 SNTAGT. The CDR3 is CASSRDPTGELFF.

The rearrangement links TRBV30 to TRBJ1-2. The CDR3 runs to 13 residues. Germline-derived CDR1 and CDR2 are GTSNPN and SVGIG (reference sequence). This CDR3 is CAWSPTRLAGYTF. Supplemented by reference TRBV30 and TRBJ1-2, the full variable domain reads SQTIHQWPATLVQPVGSPLSLECTVEGTSNPNLYWYRQAAGRGLQLLFYSVGIGQISSEVPQNLSASRPQDRQFILSSKKLLLSDSGFYLCAWSPTRLAGYTFGSGTRLTVV.

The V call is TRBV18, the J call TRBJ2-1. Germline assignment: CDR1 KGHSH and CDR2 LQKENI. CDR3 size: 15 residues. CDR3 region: CASSPVFSTYNEQFF.

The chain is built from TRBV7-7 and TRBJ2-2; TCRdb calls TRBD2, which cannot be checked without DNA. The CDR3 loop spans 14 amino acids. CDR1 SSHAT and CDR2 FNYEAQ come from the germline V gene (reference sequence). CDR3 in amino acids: CASSPEGTPGELFF.

The CDR3 reads CASSDGEETQYF. The J gene is TRBJ2-5, the V gene TRBV2. The CDR3 has 12 residues. Germline V gene data show CDR1 as SNHLY and CDR2 as FYNNEI.

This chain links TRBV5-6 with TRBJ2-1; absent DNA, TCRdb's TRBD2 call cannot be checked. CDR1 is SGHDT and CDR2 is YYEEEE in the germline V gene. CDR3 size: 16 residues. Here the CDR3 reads CASSLLAGSSYNEQFF.